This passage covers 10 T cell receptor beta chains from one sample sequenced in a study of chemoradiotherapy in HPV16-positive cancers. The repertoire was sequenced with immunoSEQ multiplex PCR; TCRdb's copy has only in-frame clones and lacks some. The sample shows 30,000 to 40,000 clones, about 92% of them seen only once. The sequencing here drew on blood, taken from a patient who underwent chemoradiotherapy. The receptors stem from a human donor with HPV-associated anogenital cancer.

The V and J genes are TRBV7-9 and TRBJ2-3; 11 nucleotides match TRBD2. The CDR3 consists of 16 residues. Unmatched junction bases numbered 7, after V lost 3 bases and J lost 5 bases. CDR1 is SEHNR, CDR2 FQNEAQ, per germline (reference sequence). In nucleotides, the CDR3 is TGTGCCAGCAGCTTTCTAGCGGGGGGTGAAAGAGATACGCAGTATTTT. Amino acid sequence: CASSFLAGGERDTQYF.

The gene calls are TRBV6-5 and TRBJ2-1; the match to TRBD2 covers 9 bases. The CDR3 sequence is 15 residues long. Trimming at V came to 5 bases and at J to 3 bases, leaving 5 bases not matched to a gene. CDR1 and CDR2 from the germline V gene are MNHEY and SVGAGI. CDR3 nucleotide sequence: TGTGCCAGCAGTACCCTAGCGGGGCTCTACAATGAGCAGTTCTTC. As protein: CASSTLAGLYNEQFF.

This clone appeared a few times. The CDR3 DNA follows: TGCGCCAGCAGTGTTAGGTCCGATACGCAGTATTTT. It codes for CASSVRSDTQYF. V gene TRBV5-1 combines with J gene TRBJ2-3; D remains unclear. The CDR3 is made up of 12 amino acids. Between the trimmed V and J ends, which lost 5 bases and 6 bases, there was a span of 10 bases. The germline CDR1 and CDR2 sequences are SGHRS and YFSETQ.

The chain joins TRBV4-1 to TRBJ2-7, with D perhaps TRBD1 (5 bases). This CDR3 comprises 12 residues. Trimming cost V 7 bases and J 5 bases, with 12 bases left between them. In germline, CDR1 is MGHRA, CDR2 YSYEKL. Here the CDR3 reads CASMSGIHEQYF. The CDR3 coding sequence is TGCGCCAGCATGTCAGGGATCCACGAGCAGTACTTC.

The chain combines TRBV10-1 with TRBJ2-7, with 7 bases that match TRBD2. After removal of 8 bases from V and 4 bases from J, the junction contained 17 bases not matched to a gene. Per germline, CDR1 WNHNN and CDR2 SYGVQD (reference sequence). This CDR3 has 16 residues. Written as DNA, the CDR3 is TGCGCCAGCCCCCCCAGCGGGACGGTCGGAACTTACGAGCAGTACTTC. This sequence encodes CASPPSGTVGTYEQYF.

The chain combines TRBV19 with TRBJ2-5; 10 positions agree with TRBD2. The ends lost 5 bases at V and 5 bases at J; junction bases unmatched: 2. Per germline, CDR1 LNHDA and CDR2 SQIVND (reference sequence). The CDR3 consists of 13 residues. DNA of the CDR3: TGTGCCAGTAGTCTAGCGGGGGCTGAGACCCAGTACTTC. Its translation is CASSLAGAETQYF.

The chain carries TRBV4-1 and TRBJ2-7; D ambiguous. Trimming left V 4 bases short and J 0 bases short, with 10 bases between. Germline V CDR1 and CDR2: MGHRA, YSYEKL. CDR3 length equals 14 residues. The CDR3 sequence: CASSPRYSSYEQYF. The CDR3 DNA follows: TGCGCCAGCAGCCCGAGGTACAGCTCCTACGAGCAGTACTTC.

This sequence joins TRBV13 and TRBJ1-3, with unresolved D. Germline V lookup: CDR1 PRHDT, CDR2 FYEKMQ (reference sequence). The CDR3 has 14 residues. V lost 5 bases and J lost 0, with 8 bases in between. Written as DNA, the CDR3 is TGTGCCAGCAGCCCTACAGTCTCTGGAAACACCATATATTTT. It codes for CASSPTVSGNTIYF. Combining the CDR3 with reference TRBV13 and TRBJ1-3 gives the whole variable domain AAGVIQSPRHLIKEKRETATLKCYPIPRHDTVYWYQQGPGQDPQFLISFYEKMQSDKGSIPDRFSAQQFSDYHSELNMSSLELGDSALYFCASSPTVSGNTIYFGEGSWLTVV.

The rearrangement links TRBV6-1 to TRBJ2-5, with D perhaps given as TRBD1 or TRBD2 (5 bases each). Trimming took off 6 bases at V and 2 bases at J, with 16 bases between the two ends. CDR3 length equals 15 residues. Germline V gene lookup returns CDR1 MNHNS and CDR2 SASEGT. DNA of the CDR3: TGTGCCAGCAGCCCTGGGGGTTTACCTCAAGAGACCCAGTACTTC. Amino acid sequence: CASSPGGLPQETQYF.

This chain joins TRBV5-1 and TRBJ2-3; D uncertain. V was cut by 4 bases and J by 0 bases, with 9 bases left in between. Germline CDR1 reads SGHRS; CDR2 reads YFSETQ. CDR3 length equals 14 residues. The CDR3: CASSLTRSTDTQYF. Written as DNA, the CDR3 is TGCGCCAGCAGCCTCACGCGGAGCACAGATACGCAGTATTTT.